Listed below are T cell receptor beta chains from one sample, sequenced in a study of blood T cell repertoires in COVID-19. TCRdb's copy holds only in-frame clones and misses some; the assay was immunoSEQ multiplex PCR. This table holds tens of thousands of clones, 91% found once. Sequencing was done on a sample of peripheral blood. These receptors all stem from a man in his forties with COVID-19, enrolled during active disease. Each CDR3 is given with its conserved first and last residue. D genes are given only for firm matches. Size values are once, few and many counts, or a class for expanded clones, and some rows have none.

d_call	j_call	clone_size	v_call	cdr3_aa	cdr3_nt
NA	TRBJ1-3	few	TRBV28	CASSLRSSGNTIYF	TGTGCCAGCAGTTTACGGAGCTCTGGAAACACCATATATTTT
TRBD1	TRBJ2-5	NA	TRBV9	CASSAPGQGRSETQYF	TGTGCCAGCAGCGCCCCCGGACAGGGAAGGTCGGAGACCCAGTACTTC
TRBD1	TRBJ1-2	NA	TRBV6-5	CASSGTGGFGYGYTF	TGTGCCAGCTCAGGGACAGGGGGTTTCGGCTATGGCTACACCTTC
TRBD1	TRBJ2-7	few	TRBV4-1	CASSQAGTADYEQYF	TGCGCCAGCAGCCAGGCCGGGACAGCGGATTACGAGCAGTACTTC
NA	TRBJ2-3	NA	TRBV6-5	CASSSESTRTTQYF	TGTGCCAGCAGTTCCGAATCCACTAGGACTACGCAGTATTTT
NA	TRBJ2-7	NA	TRBV10-2	CASAQGLSSYEQYF	TGCGCCAGCGCACAGGGTCTTAGCTCCTACGAGCAGTACTTC
NA	TRBJ1-2	NA	TRBV28	CASSLAYYGYTF	TGTGCCAGCAGTTTGGCCTACTATGGCTACACCTTC
TRBD1	TRBJ1-6	NA	TRBV6-5	CASSYFGQGDSPLHF	TGTGCCAGCAGTTACTTCGGACAGGGGGATTCACCCCTCCACTTT
NA	TRBJ1-2	NA	TRBV19	CASQGLEGVRGYTF	TGTGCCAGCCAAGGCCTAGAAGGGGTGCGTGGCTACACCTTC
NA	TRBJ2-5	NA	TRBV21-1	CASSKEKLAGGGTQYF	TGTGCCAGCAGCAAAGAAAAACTAGCGGGGGGTGGGACCCAGTACTTC
TRBD2	TRBJ2-7	NA	TRBV5-4	CASSRSSGETYEQYF	TGTGCCAGCAGCCGATCTAGCGGGGAGACCTACGAGCAGTACTTC
TRBD2	TRBJ2-1	NA	TRBV2	CASIPGLAGGPLKLNEQFF	TGTGCCAGCATCCCAGGACTAGCGGGGGGGCCTCTCAAGCTCAATGAGCAGTTCTTC
NA	TRBJ2-3	once	TRBV5-4	CASRTMGEDTQYF	TGTGCCAGCAGGACTATGGGAGAGGATACGCAGTATTTT
NA	TRBJ2-2	once	TRBV6-5	CASSYSQVGTGELFF	TGTGCCAGCAGTTACTCCCAGGTTGGCACCGGGGAGCTGTTTTTT
TRBD2	TRBJ2-3	NA	TRBV3-1/TRBV3-2	CASSHAGLELTDTQYF	TGTGCCAGCAGCCACGCGGGACTAGAATTGACAGATACGCAGTATTTT
TRBD2	TRBJ2-3	NA	TRBV6-5	CASSLQLAGVDTQYF	TGTGCCAGCAGTTTACAACTAGCGGGGGTGGATACGCAGTATTTT
NA	TRBJ2-2	NA	TRBV3-1/TRBV3-2	CASSQRDYTGELFF	TGTGCCAGCAGCCAGAGGGACTACACCGGGGAGCTGTTTTTT
TRBD1	TRBJ1-3	NA	TRBV6-5	CASANPGTDGNTIYF	TGTGCCAGCGCCAATCCCGGGACAGATGGAAACACCATATATTTT
TRBD1	TRBJ1-2	NA	TRBV3-1/TRBV3-2	CASSHTTGGANGYTF	TGTGCCAGCAGCCACACGACAGGGGGCGCGAATGGCTACACCTTC
NA	TRBJ1-5	once	TRBV19	CASSIPGLNQPQHF	TGTGCCAGTAGTATACCAGGGCTCAATCAGCCCCAGCATTTT
NA	TRBJ1-6	NA	TRBV11-2	CASSLDLASPLHF	TGTGCCAGCAGCTTAGATCTGGCTTCACCCCTCCACTTT
NA	TRBJ2-3	NA	TRBV3-1/TRBV3-2	CASRLQRVAGDTQYF	TGTGCCAGCAGACTTCAGCGGGTAGCAGGAGATACGCAGTATTTT
TRBD2	TRBJ2-7	NA	TRBV6-5	CASSLQRGGSYEQYF	TGTGCCAGCAGTCTTCAGCGGGGGGGCTCCTACGAGCAGTACTTC
TRBD1	TRBJ2-1	NA	TRBV30	CAWNGQGFNEQFF	TGTGCCTGGAATGGACAGGGGTTCAATGAGCAGTTCTTC
NA	TRBJ1-2	NA	TRBV28	CASSFGPSGDGYTF	TGTGCCAGCAGTTTCGGCCCATCGGGAGATGGCTACACCTTC
TRBD1	TRBJ2-7	NA	TRBV6-5	CASSSQGGANEQYF	TGTGCCAGCAGCTCACAAGGGGGCGCGAACGAGCAGTACTTC
NA	TRBJ2-6	NA	TRBV5-4	CASSLGGASAGANVLTF	TGTGCCAGCAGCTTGGGGGGAGCCTCAGCCGGGGCCAACGTCCTGACTTTC
NA	TRBJ2-1	NA	TRBV5-1	CASSPTEPGGEQFF	TGCGCCAGCAGCCCTACAGAACCCGGGGGAGAGCAGTTCTTC
TRBD2	TRBJ2-1	NA	TRBV30	CAWVAGSSYNEQFF	TGTGCCTGGGTAGCGGGGAGCTCCTACAATGAGCAGTTCTTC
NA	TRBJ1-2	NA	TRBV21-1	CASSKKKDRGNRGYTF	TGTGCCAGCAGCAAAAAAAAGGACAGGGGAAATAGGGGCTACACCTTC
TRBD1	TRBJ1-1	once	TRBV6-5	CASKRQGAAAEAFF	TGTGCCAGCAAGAGACAGGGGGCAGCCGCTGAAGCTTTCTTT
TRBD1	TRBJ1-1	NA	TRBV2	CASTRRTGENTEAFF	TGTGCCAGCACCAGACGGACAGGAGAGAACACTGAAGCTTTCTTT
TRBD1	TRBJ2-5	NA	TRBV12-3/TRBV12-4	CASSFRDRETQYF	TGTGCCAGCAGTTTTCGGGACAGGGAGACCCAGTACTTC
NA	TRBJ2-5	NA	TRBV4-2	CASSQAFSETQYF	TGTGCCAGCAGCCAAGCATTTAGTGAGACCCAGTACTTC
NA	TRBJ2-1	NA	TRBV7-9	CASSFRANEQFF	TGTGCCAGCAGCTTTAGAGCGAATGAGCAGTTCTTC
NA	TRBJ1-1	once	TRBV6-6	CASSYPRGNTEAFF	TGTGCCAGCAGTTACCCCAGGGGGAACACTGAAGCTTTCTTT
NA	TRBJ1-6	NA	TRBV2	CASSTNRNSPLHF	TGTGCCAGCAGCACAAACAGGAATTCACCCCTCCACTTT
TRBD1	TRBJ2-5	NA	TRBV7-7	CASSVTTGAQETQYF	TGTGCCAGCAGCGTGACGACAGGGGCACAAGAGACCCAGTACTTC
NA	TRBJ1-1	NA	TRBV12-3/TRBV12-4	CASSRQVGEAFF	TGTGCCAGCAGCCGACAGGTTGGTGAAGCTTTCTTT
TRBD2	TRBJ2-1	NA	TRBV6-5	CASSQEGLVAEQFF	TGTGCCAGCAGCCAAGAGGGACTAGTAGCTGAGCAGTTCTTC
NA	TRBJ1-1	NA	TRBV25-1	CASSDNTGKPEAFF	TGTGCCAGCAGTGATAACACAGGGAAACCTGAAGCTTTCTTT
TRBD2	TRBJ2-2	NA	TRBV13	CATSTLAGENGELFF	TGTGCCACCTCCACACTAGCGGGGGAGAACGGGGAGCTGTTTTTT
NA	TRBJ2-1	NA	TRBV21-1	CASSKEPHTEQFF	TGTGCCAGCAGCAAAGAGCCTCATACTGAGCAGTTCTTC
TRBD1	TRBJ1-3	few	TRBV30	CAWSVPGTGGIRGNTIYF	TGTGCCTGGAGTGTACCCGGGACAGGGGGAATTCGTGGAAACACCATATATTTT
NA	TRBJ2-4	NA	TRBV6-5	CASGAALQVLHF	TGTGCCAGCGGGGCGGCCCTACAGGTTTTACACTTC
NA	TRBJ1-1	NA	TRBV7-3	CASSLGMNTEAFF	TGTGCCAGCAGCCTCGGGATGAACACTGAAGCTTTCTTT
NA	TRBJ2-3	NA	TRBV3-1/TRBV3-2	CASSHVAEDTQYF	TGTGCCAGCAGCCACGTCGCGGAGGATACGCAGTATTTT
NA	TRBJ2-5	NA	TRBV28	CASSSRETQYF	TGTGCCAGCAGTTCCAGGGAGACCCAGTACTTC
NA	TRBJ2-1	NA	TRBV20-1	CSASMPPAYNEQFF	TGCAGTGCTAGTATGCCCCCGGCCTACAATGAGCAGTTCTTC
TRBD2	TRBJ2-3	NA	TRBV4-2	CASSQTSGESTDTQYF	TGTGCCAGCAGCCAGACTAGCGGGGAGAGCACAGATACGCAGTATTTT
NA	TRBJ1-1	NA	TRBV5-1	CASNLGALGTEAFF	TGCGCCAGCAATTTGGGGGCATTGGGCACTGAAGCTTTCTTT
TRBD1	TRBJ1-4	NA	TRBV4-1	CASSPWTGVSEKLFF	TGCGCCAGCAGTCCCTGGACAGGGGTGAGTGAAAAACTGTTTTTT
NA	TRBJ1-2	NA	TRBV5-4	CASSLLVGVDYGYTF	TGTGCCAGCAGCTTGTTGGTGGGCGTAGACTATGGCTACACCTTC
NA	TRBJ1-5	NA	TRBV15	CATSSGDYSNQPQHF	TGTGCCACCAGCAGCGGTGATTATAGCAATCAGCCCCAGCATTTT
NA	TRBJ2-1	NA	TRBV2	CASSYHNEQFF	TGTGCCAGCAGCTACCACAATGAGCAGTTCTTC
NA	TRBJ1-2	NA	TRBV5-1	CASSWGGTNYGYTF	TGCGCCAGCAGCTGGGGCGGGACGAACTATGGCTACACCTTC
TRBD2	TRBJ2-3	NA	TRBV5-6	CASSPAGEVDTQYF	TGTGCCAGCAGCCCCGCGGGGGAAGTAGATACGCAGTATTTT
TRBD1	TRBJ1-5	few	TRBV19	CASSWGTGDWPQHF	TGTGCCAGTAGCTGGGGGACAGGGGATTGGCCCCAGCATTTT
NA	TRBJ2-5	NA	TRBV19	CASSMFQGGQYF	TGTGCCAGTAGTATGTTCCAGGGGGGCCAGTACTTC
TRBD1	TRBJ2-1	NA	TRBV2	CASTQGSSYNEQFF	TGTGCCAGCACACAGGGGAGCTCCTACAATGAGCAGTTCTTC